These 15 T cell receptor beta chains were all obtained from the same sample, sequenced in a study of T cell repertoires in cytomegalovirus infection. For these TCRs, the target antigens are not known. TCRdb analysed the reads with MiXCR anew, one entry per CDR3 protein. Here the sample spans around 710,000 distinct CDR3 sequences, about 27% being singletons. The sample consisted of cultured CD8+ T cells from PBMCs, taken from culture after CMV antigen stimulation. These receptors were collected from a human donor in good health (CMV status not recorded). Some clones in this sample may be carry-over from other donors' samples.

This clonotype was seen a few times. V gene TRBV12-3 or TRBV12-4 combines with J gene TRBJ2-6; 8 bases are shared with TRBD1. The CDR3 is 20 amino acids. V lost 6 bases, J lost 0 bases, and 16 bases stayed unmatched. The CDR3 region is CASRFPGQEDFISGANVLTF. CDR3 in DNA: TGTGCCAGCAGATTCCCGGGACAGGAAGACTTCATCTCTGGGGCCAACGTCCTGACTTTC.

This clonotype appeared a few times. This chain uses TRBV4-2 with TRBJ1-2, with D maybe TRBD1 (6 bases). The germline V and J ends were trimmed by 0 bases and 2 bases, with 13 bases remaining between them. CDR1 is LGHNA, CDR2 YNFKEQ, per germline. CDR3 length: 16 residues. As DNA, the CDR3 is TGTGCCAGCAGCCAAGATTTCATGGGGGCGAACTATGGCTACACCTTC. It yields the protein CASSQDFMGANYGYTF.

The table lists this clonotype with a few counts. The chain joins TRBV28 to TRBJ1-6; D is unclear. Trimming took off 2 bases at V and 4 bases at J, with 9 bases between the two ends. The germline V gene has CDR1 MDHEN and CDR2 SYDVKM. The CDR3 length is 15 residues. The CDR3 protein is CASSLAGGYNSPLHF. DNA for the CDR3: TGTGCCAGCAGTTTAGCAGGAGGATATAATTCACCCCTCCACTTT.

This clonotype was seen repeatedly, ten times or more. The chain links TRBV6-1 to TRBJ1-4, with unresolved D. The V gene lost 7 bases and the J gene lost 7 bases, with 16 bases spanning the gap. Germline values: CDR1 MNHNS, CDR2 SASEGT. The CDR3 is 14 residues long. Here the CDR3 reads CASTTLEQGEKLFF. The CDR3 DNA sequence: TGTGCCAGCACGACACTAGAGCAAGGTGAAAAACTGTTTTTT.

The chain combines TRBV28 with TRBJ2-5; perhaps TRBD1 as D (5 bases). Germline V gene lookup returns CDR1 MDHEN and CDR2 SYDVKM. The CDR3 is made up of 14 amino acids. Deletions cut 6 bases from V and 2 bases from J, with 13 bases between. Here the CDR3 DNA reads TGTGCCAGCAGCCACGTCCAGGGACAAGAGACCCAGTACTTC. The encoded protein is CASSHVQGQETQYF.

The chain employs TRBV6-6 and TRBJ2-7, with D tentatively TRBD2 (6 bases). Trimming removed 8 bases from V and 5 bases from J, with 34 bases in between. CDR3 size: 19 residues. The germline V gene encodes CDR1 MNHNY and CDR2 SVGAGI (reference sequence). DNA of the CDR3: TGTGCCAGCGCCCTATCCGGATCAACCGGGGGAATATTCTTCCACGAGCAGTACGTC. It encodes CASALSGSTGGIFFHEQYV.

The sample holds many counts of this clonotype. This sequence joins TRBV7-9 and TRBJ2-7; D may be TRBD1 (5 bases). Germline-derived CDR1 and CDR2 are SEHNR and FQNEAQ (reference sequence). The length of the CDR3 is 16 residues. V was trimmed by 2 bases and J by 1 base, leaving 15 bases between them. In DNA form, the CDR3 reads TGTGCCAGCAGCTTATTTGACGACAGTCGTTCCTACGAGCAGTACTTC. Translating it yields CASSLFDDSRSYEQYF.

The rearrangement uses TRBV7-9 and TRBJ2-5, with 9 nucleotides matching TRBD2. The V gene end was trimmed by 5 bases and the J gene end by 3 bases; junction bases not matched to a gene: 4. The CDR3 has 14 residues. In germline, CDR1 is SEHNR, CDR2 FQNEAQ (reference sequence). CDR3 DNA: TGTGCCAGCAGCATCGCGGGGGGGAAAGAGACCCAGTACTTC. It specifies CASSIAGGKETQYF.

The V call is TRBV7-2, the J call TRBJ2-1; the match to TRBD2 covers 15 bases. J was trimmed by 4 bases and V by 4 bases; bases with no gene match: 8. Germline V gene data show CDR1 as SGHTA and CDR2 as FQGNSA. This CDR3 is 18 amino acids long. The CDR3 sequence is CASSYGLGLAGGYNEQFF. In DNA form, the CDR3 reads TGTGCCAGCAGCTACGGACTCGGACTAGCGGGGGGGTACAATGAGCAGTTCTTC.

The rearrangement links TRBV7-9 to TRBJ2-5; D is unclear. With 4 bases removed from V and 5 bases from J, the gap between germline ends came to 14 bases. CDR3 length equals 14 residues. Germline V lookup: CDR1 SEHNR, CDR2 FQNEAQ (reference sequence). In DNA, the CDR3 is TGTGCCAGCAGCTCCTCCGGCCGATCGGAGACCCAGTACTTC. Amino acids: CASSSSGRSETQYF.

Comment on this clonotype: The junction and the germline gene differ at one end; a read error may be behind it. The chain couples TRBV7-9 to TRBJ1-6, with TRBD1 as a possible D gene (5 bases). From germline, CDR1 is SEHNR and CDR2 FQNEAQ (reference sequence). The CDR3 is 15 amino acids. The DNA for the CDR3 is TGTGCCAGCAGCTTCCCGGGACCGAGCGATTCACCCCTCAACTTT. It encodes CASSFPGPSDSPLNF. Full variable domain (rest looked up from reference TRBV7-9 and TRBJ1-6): DTGVSQNPRHKITKRGQNVTFRCDPISEHNRLYWYRQTLGQGPEFLTYFQNEAQLEKSRLLSDRFSAERPKGSFSTLEIQRTEQGDSAMYLCASSFPGPSDSPLNFGNGTRLTVT.

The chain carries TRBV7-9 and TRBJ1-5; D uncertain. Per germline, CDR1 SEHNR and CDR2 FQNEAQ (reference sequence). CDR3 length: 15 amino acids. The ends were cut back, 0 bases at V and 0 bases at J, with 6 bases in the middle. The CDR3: CASSLAGNSNQPQHF. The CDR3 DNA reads TGTGCCAGCAGCTTAGCGGGAAATAGCAATCAGCCCCAGCATTTT.

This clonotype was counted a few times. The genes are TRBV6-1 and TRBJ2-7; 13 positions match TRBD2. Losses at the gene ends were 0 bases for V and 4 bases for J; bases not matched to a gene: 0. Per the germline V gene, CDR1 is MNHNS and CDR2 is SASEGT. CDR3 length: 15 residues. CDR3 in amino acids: CASSEATSGGYEQYF. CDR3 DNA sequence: TGTGCCAGCAGTGAAGCGACTAGCGGGGGGTACGAGCAGTACTTC.

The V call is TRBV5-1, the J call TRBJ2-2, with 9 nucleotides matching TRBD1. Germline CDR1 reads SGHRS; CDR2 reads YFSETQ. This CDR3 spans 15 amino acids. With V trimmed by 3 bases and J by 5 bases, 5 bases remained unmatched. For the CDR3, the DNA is TGCGCCAGCAGCTCTGGGACAGGGCGGACCGGGGAGCTGTTTTTT. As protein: CASSSGTGRTGELFF.

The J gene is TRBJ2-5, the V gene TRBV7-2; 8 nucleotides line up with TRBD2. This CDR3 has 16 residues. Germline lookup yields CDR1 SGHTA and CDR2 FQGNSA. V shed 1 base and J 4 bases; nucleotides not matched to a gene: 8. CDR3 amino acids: CASSLGEVGLGETQYF. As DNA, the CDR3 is TGTGCCAGCAGCTTAGGGGAGGTGGGACTAGGAGAGACCCAGTACTTC.